The 24 T cell receptor beta chains listed next were all sequenced from one sample in a study of blood T cell repertoires in COVID-19. Generated by immunoSEQ multiplex PCR, the TCRdb table keeps only in-frame clones and is missing some. This table has about 190,000 clones, roughly 81% appearing once. Sequencing used peripheral blood. The origin of the receptors is a woman in her 70s with active or convalescent COVID-19.

V and J are TRBV7-9 and TRBJ1-1; 8 positions agree with TRBD1. This CDR3 contains 15 residues. V lost 5 bases to trimming and J lost 5 bases; unmatched junction nucleotides: 10. Germline-derived CDR1 and CDR2 are SEHNR and FQNEAQ (reference sequence). The CDR3 coding sequence is TGTGCCAGCAGCCTACTGGACAGGGAAGGGACTGAAGCTTTCTTT. This gives the protein CASSLLDREGTEAFF.

The chain carries TRBV11-2 and TRBJ1-1; D unresolved. The V and J ends lost 0 bases and 2 bases respectively, with 13 bases between them. This CDR3 is 16 amino acids long. From germline, CDR1 is SGHAT and CDR2 FQNNGV. The chain's CDR3 is CASSLEGGVTNTEAFF. For the CDR3, the DNA is TGTGCCAGCAGCTTAGAGGGCGGGGTTACAAACACTGAAGCTTTCTTT.

The rearrangement links TRBV9 to TRBJ2-3; TRBD2 is a possible D gene (6 bases). Germline CDR1 SGDLS, CDR2 YYNGEE. The V and J ends lost 2 bases and 0 bases respectively, with 22 bases between them. CDR3 length: 19 amino acids. CDR3 sequence: CASSVPKEGTYTSTDTQYF. The CDR3 nucleotides read TGTGCCAGCAGCGTCCCGAAGGAGGGGACCTATACTAGCACAGATACGCAGTATTTT.

This clone has a handful of counts. The chain combines TRBV10-3 with TRBJ2-3; D not certain. The CDR3 runs 15 residues. CDR1 and CDR2 from the germline V gene are ENHRY and SYGVKD. Trimming shortened V by 0 bases and J by 0 bases, and 7 bases separated the two germline ends. CDR3 amino acids: CAISESVGSTDTQYF. The CDR3 DNA reads TGTGCCATCAGTGAGTCGGTCGGTAGCACAGATACGCAGTATTTT.

The J gene is TRBJ1-3, the V gene TRBV6-2 or TRBV6-3; D is perhaps TRBD1 (5 bases). The V end lost 2 bases, the J end lost 0 bases, and 14 bases lay between the germline ends. Per germline, CDR1 MNHEY and CDR2 SVGEGT. The CDR3 length is 17 residues. The CDR3 sequence: CASSYGHHGPSGNTIYF. The CDR3 DNA reads as TGTGCCAGCAGTTACGGACACCACGGCCCCTCTGGAAACACCATATATTTT.

DNA of the CDR3: TGTGCCAGCAGCCTAGGGACAGGGAACACCGGGGAGCTGTTTTTT. It is translated as CASSLGTGNTGELFF. This chain joins TRBV7-2 and TRBJ2-2, with 8 bases that match TRBD1. Per germline, CDR1 SGHTA and CDR2 FQGNSA. V was pared by 5 bases and J by 1 base, with 3 bases of the junction left unmatched. The CDR3 is 15 residues long.

The rearrangement links TRBV12-3 or TRBV12-4 to TRBJ1-1; TRBD1 matches at 7 bases. This CDR3 spans 12 amino acids. V was pared by 5 bases and J by 7 bases, with 4 bases of the junction left unmatched. The CDR3 reads CASSHTGVEAFF. The CDR3 coding sequence is TGTGCCAGCAGTCATACAGGGGTTGAAGCTTTCTTT.

The chain carries TRBV4-1 and TRBJ2-1; 12 bases match TRBD2. Germline CDR1 reads MGHRA; CDR2 reads YSYEKL. The CDR3 spans 16 residues. After removal of 2 bases from V and 5 bases from J, the junction contained 4 bases not matched to a gene. The CDR3 protein is CASSQLLAGGNNEQFF. The CDR3 bases are TGCGCCAGCAGCCAATTACTAGCGGGAGGAAACAATGAGCAGTTCTTC.

The chain combines TRBV10-2 with TRBJ2-2; 10 nucleotides align to TRBD2. Germline trimming cut 6 bases from V and 3 bases from J; bases unmatched to any gene: 1. CDR3 length: 14 amino acids. Germline assignment: CDR1 WSHSY and CDR2 SAAADI. The CDR3 nucleotides read TGCGCCAGCAGAACTAGCGGGGACACCGGGGAGCTGTTTTTT. This gives the protein CASRTSGDTGELFF.

V is TRBV5-1 and J is TRBJ2-1; 9 bases fit TRBD2. From germline, CDR1 is SGHRS and CDR2 YFSETQ. This CDR3 contains 18 residues. V gave up 3 bases and J gave up 3 bases; unmatched junction bases: 13. DNA for the CDR3: TGCGCCAGCAGCTCCCGTTTGATTGCGGGAGGGCTCTACAATGAGCAGTTCTTC. Translating it yields CASSSRLIAGGLYNEQFF.

V usage is TRBV5-1 and J usage is TRBJ1-1, with TRBD1 identical over 7 bases. This CDR3 has 15 amino acids. Germline CDR1 reads SGHRS; CDR2 reads YFSETQ. With V trimmed by 5 bases and J by 4 bases, 11 bases remained unmatched. CDR3 DNA: TGCGCCAGCAGGAGAGAAACAGGGGTCGGCACTGAAGCTTTCTTT. It codes for CASRRETGVGTEAFF.

The V and J genes are TRBV7-9 and TRBJ2-5; TRBD2 might be the D (5 bases). The V gene's germline CDR1 is SEHNR and CDR2 FQNEAQ (reference sequence). The CDR3 loop spans 14 amino acids. Deletions cut 1 base from V and 4 bases from J, with 10 bases between. CDR3: CASSLGSGGETQYF. For the CDR3, the DNA is TGTGCCAGCAGCTTAGGGAGCGGTGGAGAGACCCAGTACTTC.

V gene TRBV7-9 combines with J gene TRBJ1-4, with no clear D. The CDR3 spans 12 residues. CDR1 is SEHNR and CDR2 is FQNEAQ in the germline V gene (reference sequence). V lost 7 bases to trimming and J lost 7 bases, with 10 bases between them. The CDR3 protein is CASTGVSEKLFF. The CDR3, as DNA: TGTGCCAGCACGGGAGTTAGTGAAAAACTGTTTTTT.

The genes are TRBV6-1 and TRBJ1-5; possibly TRBD1 for D (6 bases). The CDR3 totals 17 residues. Deletions cut 0 bases from V and 2 bases from J, with 14 bases between. Germline V gene sequence: CDR1 MNHNS, CDR2 SASEGT. The CDR3, as DNA: TGTGCCAGCAGTGAAGCGGGGGGGGCGAGGGGCAATCAGCCCCAGCATTTT. It translates to CASSEAGGARGNQPQHF.

The J gene is TRBJ2-5, the V gene TRBV21-1; the table's D gene call, TRBD2, was not cross checked with the DNA. TRBV21-1 is labeled a pseudogene. CDR3 size: 21 residues. CDR3 protein: CASSKGGGFSTSGRAKETQYF. The CDR3, as DNA: TGTGCCAGCAGCAAAGGGGGCGGCTTTTCGACTAGCGGGAGGGCCAAGGAGACCCAGTACTTC.

This chain connects TRBV28 to TRBJ1-2, with D unclear. The CDR3 runs 12 residues. CDR1 is MDHEN and CDR2 is SYDVKM in the germline V gene. V dropped 7 bases and J dropped 0 bases, with 6 bases sitting between them. CDR3 residues: CASTQANYGYTF. The CDR3 DNA reads TGTGCCAGCACTCAGGCTAACTATGGCTACACCTTC.

This clone was detected only once. The CDR3 DNA sequence: TGTGCCAGCAGCATTAACATGGGGCTGAACACCGGGGAGCTGTTTTTT. It translates to CASSINMGLNTGELFF. The gene calls are TRBV5-6 and TRBJ2-2, with D perhaps TRBD1 (5 bases). V was pared by 4 bases and J by 1 base, with 14 bases between. The CDR3 runs to 16 residues. CDR1 and CDR2 from the germline V gene are SGHDT and YYEEEE.

V usage is TRBV10-2 and J usage is TRBJ1-5; D is perhaps TRBD1 (5 bases). Germline V gene sequence: CDR1 WSHSY, CDR2 SAAADI. V was trimmed by 6 bases and J by 7 bases, leaving 13 bases between them. There are 13 residues in the CDR3. The CDR3 nucleotides are TGCGCCAGCAGCTCAGGGCTGGGGCAGCCCCAGCATTTT. Translation: CASSSGLGQPQHF.

This chain links TRBV5-5 with TRBJ1-1, with D tentatively TRBD1 (5 bases). The CDR3 loop spans 14 amino acids. Germline CDR1 reads SGHKS; CDR2 reads YYEKEE (reference sequence). The V end was cut by 4 bases, the J end by 1 base, with 11 bases between. The CDR3 region is CASSAGWANTEAFF. The DNA for the CDR3 is TGTGCCAGCAGCGCAGGGTGGGCGAACACTGAAGCTTTCTTT.

This clone appeared a few times. The V call is TRBV18, the J call TRBJ1-1; maybe TRBD1 (6 bases). Per the germline V gene, CDR1 is KGHSH and CDR2 is LQKENI. V lost 0 bases and J 0 bases, leaving 17 bases between the germline ends. The CDR3 length is 18 residues. The CDR3 spells CASSPPNMRGTMNTEAFF. The CDR3 region has the DNA TGTGCCAGCTCACCACCGAATATGAGGGGGACTATGAACACTGAAGCTTTCTTT.

The CDR3 nucleotides read TGCAGCGTTGAGCGGGAGGCCCCAATGGGTGAGCAGTTCTTC. Translating it yields CSVEREAPMGEQFF. The genes are TRBV29-1 and TRBJ2-1; the match to TRBD2 covers 8 bases. Germline V CDR1 and CDR2: SQVTM, ANQGSEA. V was clipped by 3 bases and J by 9 bases; unmatched bases: 10. The CDR3 consists of 14 residues.

This chain connects TRBV19 to TRBJ2-3; D is undetermined. The CDR3 covers 15 residues. V shed 1 base and J shed 1 base, with 9 bases lying between them. CDR1 is LNHDA, CDR2 SQIVND, per germline (reference sequence). The CDR3 DNA reads as TGTGCCAGTAGTATAGGCGCTGCTGGCACAGATACGCAGTATTTT. It yields the protein CASSIGAAGTDTQYF. The variable domain in full, with the rest retrieved from reference TRBV19 and TRBJ2-3, is DGGITQSPKYLFRKEGQNVTLSCEQNLNHDAMYWYRQDPGQGLRLIYYSQIVNDFQKGDIAEGYSVSREKKESFPLTVTSAQKNPTAFYLCASSIGAAGTDTQYFGPGTRLTVL.

The chain is built from TRBV18 and TRBJ2-5, with D perhaps matching TRBD2 (6 bases). The CDR3 is made up of 15 amino acids. V was trimmed by 0 bases and J by 5 bases, leaving 13 bases between them. The germline gives CDR1 KGHSH, CDR2 LQKENI. DNA of the CDR3: TGTGCCAGCTCACCACCGTTGGGCGGGAAGGAGACCCAGTACTTC. Residues: CASSPPLGGKETQYF.

This chain joins TRBV7-8 and TRBJ1-2, with TRBD1 matching over 9 bases. V lost 1 base to trimming and J lost 6 bases; unmatched junction nucleotides: 6. CDR1 and CDR2 from the germline V gene are SGHVS and FQNEAQ. CDR3 length equals 15 residues. This CDR3 is CASSLVGQGYNGYTF. Here the CDR3 DNA reads TGTGCCAGCAGCTTAGTAGGACAGGGGTATAATGGCTACACCTTC.